This T cell receptor beta chain was profiled in a study of blood T cell repertoires in COVID-19 (dated by TCRdb to between 2020 and 2021). Regarding the complete study: Collaborator samples came from the United States, Italy and Spain and covered acute and convalescent phases of COVID-19. The prospective study material was composed of cDNA or gDNA derived from T cells, B-cell-depleted T cells, or PBMCs. The dataset comprised deeply sampled blood TCRbeta repertoires from subjects exposed to, actively infected with, or recovered from COVID-19. The repertoires were released in a freely available public database meant as a resource for research on the immune response to SARS-CoV-2. Samples came from the ongoing ImmuneRACE study (first 160 participants) plus 1,254 subjects from 6 global collaborators. The sample metadata nearly always contained a de-identified subject ID, COVID-19 status, age in years and sex. HLA class I and class II types, where available, came from metadata supplied by the sample provider rather than from assay-based typing. Points the paper makes about the study in general: How much clinical and demographic metadata was included differed by source and by participant, and the metadata was provided uncurated.

V has 5 bases trimmed and J has 9 bases trimmed; junction bases matching no gene number 4. For CDR1 and CDR2, the germline V gene (reference sequence) lists SEHNR and FQNEAQ. CDR3 length: 14 amino acids, cysteine to phenylalanine. Only the CDR3 DNA is retained, 42 bases long and in frame from the first base. The immunoSEQ Assay, a bias-controlled multiplex PCR, was used to amplify TCRbeta CDR3 regions from genomic DNA. For the original study's pipeline: Within the assay, amplification of reference gene primers was used to estimate how many nucleated cells each sample contained. To quantify the absolute abundance of each unique TCRbeta CDR3 rearrangement, sequence reads were collapsed and filtered. Productive Simpson clonality was computed per sample as the square root of Simpson's diversity index over productive rearrangements. The table comes from immuneACCESS by way of TCRdb, which keeps in-frame sequences with V and J called. Part of the clones is missing from these tables; in studies checked, under half for an unresolved V gene and the rest for unknown reasons. That table is the source of V, J and clone size, and D and trimming were worked out from the DNA. The sample records more than 200,000 clones, around four fifths of which are singletons. The ten largest make up roughly 9.4% of the sample.

Whole blood was collected in K2EDTA tubes by collaborating institutions according to the institutions' own protocols. For TCRbeta analysis, collaborators shipped samples in one of three forms: frozen whole blood, isolated PBMCs, or DNA extracted from either of those sample types. Details on this clone: Its antigen is not yet known. No qualities accompany the bases; no much larger clone lies one base away.

The chain couples TRBV7-9 to TRBJ1-6; the central 10 bases match TRBD1. The source of this sequence is a man aged 35-49 years with active or convalescent COVID-19. Sequencing was carried out using peripheral blood. The CDR3 protein: CASSPGQGTSPLHF. The bases read TGTGCCAGCAGCCCGGGACAGGGGACTTCACCCCTCCACTTT. This CDR3, with the reference TRBV7-9 and TRBJ1-6 proteins standing in past its ends, gives the full variable domain DTGVSQNPRHKITKRGQNVTFRCDPISEHNRLYWYRQTLGQGPEFLTYFQNEAQLEKSRLLSDRFSAERPKGSFSTLEIQRTEQGDSAMYLCASSPGQGTSPLHFGNGTRLTVT.